This entry lists 26 T cell receptor beta chains sequenced from one sample in a study of shared clonotypes between healthy human individuals. Only in-frame clones appear in the TCRdb table, and some are missing; sequencing was by immunoSEQ multiplex PCR. The data show approximately 2.5 million clones, with just over 90% seen just once and about 0.13% held by the top ten. The specimen was naive CD4+ T cells sorted from blood. Subset: CD45RA+ positively selected. The receptors shown here come from a man aged 18 to 29 in good health.

This rearrangement joins TRBV7-3 to TRBJ2-7; TRBD1 is a possible D gene (6 bases). This CDR3 comprises 15 residues. Germline V gene sequence: CDR1 SGHTA, CDR2 FQGTGA. V was trimmed by 4 bases and J by 2 bases, leaving 15 bases between them. DNA for the CDR3: TGTGCCAGCAGCTCGACGGGACAAGGCCCCTACGAGCAGTACTTC. Translated, it gives CASSSTGQGPYEQYF.

The rearrangement links TRBV5-1 to TRBJ2-5, with a tentative D call TRBD2 (6 bases). Per the germline V gene, CDR1 is SGHRS and CDR2 is YFSETQ. Trimming shortened V by 3 bases and J by 3 bases, and 15 bases separated the two germline ends. The CDR3 covers 15 residues. CDR3 sequence reads: CASSSTGTDEETQYF. CDR3 DNA: TGCGCCAGCAGCTCGACCGGGACTGATGAAGAGACCCAGTACTTC.

As concerns this clone: Other nucleotide sequences in the sample specify the same CDR3. The V and J genes are TRBV18 and TRBJ2-3, with 8 bases identical to TRBD2. J lost 6 bases, V lost 3 bases, and 2 bases had no gene match. The CDR3 contains 13 residues. Germline values: CDR1 KGHSH, CDR2 LQKENI. CDR3 bases: TGTGCCAGCTCACCCCGGGAGGGGGATACGCAGTATTTT. Translation gives CASSPREGDTQYF.

The chain links TRBV11-1 to TRBJ2-7, with a weak D call TRBD2 (5 bases). CDR1 and CDR2 from the germline V gene are SGHAT and FQDESV (reference sequence). The CDR3 covers 12 residues. Trimming left V 5 bases short and J 1 base short, with 6 bases between. The CDR3 protein is CASSGLSYEQYF. Here the CDR3 DNA reads TGTGCCAGCAGCGGACTGTCCTACGAGCAGTACTTC.

The chain uses TRBV5-1 and TRBJ1-5; D is perhaps TRBD1 (6 bases). Germline-derived CDR1 and CDR2 are SGHRS and YFSETQ. With 3 bases removed from V and 1 base from J, the gap between germline ends came to 11 bases. The CDR3 is made up of 15 amino acids. The CDR3 region is CASSWDGQSNQPQHF. DNA for the CDR3: TGCGCCAGCAGCTGGGACGGACAGAGCAATCAGCCCCAGCATTTT.

This chain uses TRBV18 with TRBJ2-1; D perhaps matches TRBD2 (6 bases). The CDR3 sequence is 16 residues long. V was shortened by 0 bases and J by 5 bases, with 14 bases between the two germline ends. Germline CDR1 reads KGHSH; CDR2 reads LQKENI. This chain's CDR3 is CASSPPGRGGDNEQFF. The DNA for the CDR3 is TGTGCCAGCTCACCACCGGGAAGGGGAGGCGACAATGAGCAGTTCTTC.

The chain employs TRBV5-1 and TRBJ1-3, with 7 bases aligning to TRBD1. Losses at the gene ends were 3 bases for V and 0 bases for J; bases not matched to a gene: 6. Per the germline V gene, CDR1 is SGHRS and CDR2 is YFSETQ. This CDR3 is 16 amino acids long. CDR3 sequence (DNA): TGCGCCAGCAGCTCGTCGACAGGGAACTCTGGAAACACCATATATTTT. Translation gives CASSSSTGNSGNTIYF.

In its sample, this clone was seen a few times. The chain recombines TRBV29-1 with TRBJ1-1, with TRBD1 as a possible D gene (5 bases). This CDR3 comprises 11 residues. V dropped 7 bases and J dropped 8 bases, with 14 bases sitting between them. Per the germline V gene, CDR1 is SQVTM and CDR2 is ANQGSEA. The DNA for the CDR3 is TGCAGCGGGGGCCAAATAGGCGAAGCTTTCTTT. It yields the protein CSGGQIGEAFF.

The chain recombines TRBV5-6 with TRBJ1-1; 7 positions match TRBD1. This CDR3 has 15 residues. Germline CDR1 and CDR2: SGHDT and YYEEEE. V gave up 3 bases and J gave up 3 bases; unmatched junction bases: 8. CDR3 in DNA: TGTGCCAGCAGCTACTTACAGGGGAGGTACACTGAAGCTTTCTTT. Protein: CASSYLQGRYTEAFF.

The V gene is TRBV11-2, the J gene TRBJ2-5, with D perhaps assigned TRBD1 or TRBD2 (5 bases each). Germline values: CDR1 SGHAT, CDR2 FQNNGV. The CDR3 is made up of 14 amino acids. V dropped 1 base and J dropped 4 bases, with 10 bases sitting between them. The CDR3 here is CASSLGGPPETQYF. The CDR3 DNA reads TGTGCCAGCAGCTTAGGGGGACCTCCAGAGACCCAGTACTTC.

In the case of this clone: Other DNA sequences in this specimen translate into the identical CDR3. The chain carries TRBV2 and TRBJ2-7; D perhaps matches TRBD1 (6 bases). V was shortened by 6 bases and J by 3 bases, with 9 bases between the two germline ends. This CDR3 has 12 amino acids. CDR1 is SNHLY, CDR2 FYNNEI, per germline. In DNA form, the CDR3 reads TGTGCCAGCAGGGAGGACAGCTACGAGCAGTACTTC. This encodes CASREDSYEQYF.

The V gene is TRBV6-5, the J gene TRBJ2-3; D not certain. The CDR3 length is 13 residues. With 6 bases removed from V and 5 bases from J, the gap between germline ends came to 12 bases. CDR1 MNHEY and CDR2 SVGAGI come from the germline V gene. CDR3 sequence (DNA): TGTGCCAGCAGCTACGGGCCCAAAGATACGCAGTATTTT. Amino acid sequence: CASSYGPKDTQYF.

This clone has only one observation. The rearrangement joins TRBV6-1 to TRBJ1-6; 9 positions match TRBD1. J gave up 7 bases and V 7 bases, and 8 bases lay outside the gene matches. The CDR3 consists of 15 residues. Germline V CDR1 and CDR2: MNHNS, SASEGT. This CDR3 is CASTWDRERNSPLHF. The CDR3, as DNA: TGTGCCAGCACCTGGGACAGGGAGAGGAATTCACCCCTCCACTTT.

V is TRBV30 and J is TRBJ2-1; TRBD1 aligns across 12 bases. V lost 3 bases and J lost 7; bases outside the gene matches: 10. Germline V CDR1 and CDR2: GTSNPN, SVGIG (reference sequence). The CDR3 totals 16 residues. The CDR3 coding sequence is TGTGCCTGGAGCGGGGGACAGGGGGCTTGGGCGAATGAGCAGTTCTTC. Encoded protein: CAWSGGQGAWANEQFF.

V is TRBV30 and J is TRBJ2-5; D not certain. From germline, CDR1 is GTSNPN and CDR2 SVGIG (reference sequence). CDR3 size: 12 residues. V was cut by 5 bases and J by 0 bases, with 7 bases left in between. CDR3 nucleotides: TGTGCCTGGGGGCCGGACCAAGAGACCCAGTACTTC. Protein sequence: CAWGPDQETQYF.

The rearrangement links TRBV7-2 to TRBJ2-7; 10 bases are shared with TRBD2. Germline V gives CDR1 SGHTA, CDR2 FQGNSA. Losses at the gene ends were 0 bases for V and 3 bases for J; bases not matched to a gene: 5. The CDR3 runs to 16 residues. The CDR3 sequence: CASSLATSGTNYEQYF. CDR3 sequence (DNA): TGTGCCAGCAGCTTAGCTACTAGCGGGACTAACTACGAGCAGTACTTC.

This clone was detected once. This chain joins TRBV7-2 and TRBJ2-1, with 12 bases fitting TRBD2. The V gene's germline CDR1 is SGHTA and CDR2 FQGNSA. The CDR3 loop spans 14 amino acids. Unmatched junction bases numbered 4, after V lost 4 bases and J lost 9 bases. For the CDR3, the DNA is TGTGCCAGCAGCTCTCTAGCGGGAGGGACTGAGCAGTTCTTC. Translated: CASSSLAGGTEQFF.

The chain links TRBV18 to TRBJ1-5; TRBD1 agrees at 9 bases. Germline values: CDR1 KGHSH, CDR2 LQKENI. CDR3 size: 13 residues. With V trimmed by 4 bases and J by 7 bases, 2 bases remained unmatched. CDR3 amino acids: CASSLGTGQPQHF. The CDR3 nucleotides read TGTGCCAGCTCACTCGGGACAGGGCAGCCCCAGCATTTT.

This rearrangement joins TRBV19 to TRBJ1-6; D is undetermined. V lost 4 bases and J lost 4, with 20 bases in between. Per the germline V gene, CDR1 is LNHDA and CDR2 is SQIVND (reference sequence). The CDR3 has 18 amino acids. The CDR3: CASSRVQLTARYNSPLHF. CDR3 in DNA: TGTGCCAGTAGTAGGGTACAACTGACCGCAAGATATAATTCACCCCTCCACTTT.

V usage is TRBV7-9 and J usage is TRBJ2-5, with 7 bases lining up with TRBD1. CDR3 length: 14 amino acids. V lost 5 bases to trimming and J lost 1 base; unmatched junction nucleotides: 4. The germline gives CDR1 SEHNR, CDR2 FQNEAQ (reference sequence). CDR3: CASSRDRFQETQYF. CDR3 coding DNA: TGTGCCAGCAGCCGGGACAGATTCCAAGAGACCCAGTACTTC.

This sequence joins TRBV5-1 and TRBJ2-2, with TRBD1 matching over 9 bases. Germline CDR1 SGHRS, CDR2 YFSETQ. The V segment lost 3 bases and the J segment 1 base; nucleotides outside the gene matches: 10. The CDR3 has 18 amino acids. The CDR3 protein is CASSWYPPGQGNTGELFF. The DNA of the CDR3 is TGCGCCAGCAGCTGGTACCCTCCGGGACAGGGGAACACCGGGGAGCTGTTTTTT.

This sequence joins TRBV5-6 and TRBJ1-2; no clear D gene. The V gene lost 2 bases and the J gene lost 7 bases, with 6 bases spanning the gap. From germline, CDR1 is SGHDT and CDR2 YYEEEE. This CDR3 spans 11 amino acids. CDR3 region: CASSFFAGYTF. For the CDR3, the DNA is TGTGCCAGCAGCTTTTTTGCTGGCTACACCTTC.

With regard to this clone: This sample also contains other DNA sequences that code for the same CDR3. This chain connects TRBV6-5 to TRBJ2-5; 8 bases are a match to TRBD1. The CDR3 totals 13 residues. Germline-derived CDR1 and CDR2 are MNHEY and SVGAGI. The V and J ends lost 5 bases and 4 bases, in that order; junction bases with no gene match: 3. CDR3 protein: CASSVDRGETQYF. The CDR3, as DNA: TGTGCCAGCAGTGTCGACAGGGGAGAGACCCAGTACTTC.

This rearrangement joins TRBV10-3 to TRBJ2-1; 7 nucleotides agree with TRBD1. The germline V gene has CDR1 ENHRY and CDR2 SYGVKD. This CDR3 has 15 amino acids. After removal of 11 bases from V and 7 bases from J, the junction contained 17 bases not matched to a gene. DNA for the CDR3: TGTGCCGCACGCGGACAGGACCAAGGGGTTAATGAGCAGTTCTTC. Residues: CAARGQDQGVNEQFF.

The chain combines TRBV7-2 with TRBJ2-3; TRBD1 agrees at 9 bases. With 8 bases clipped from V and 1 base from J, the junction kept 4 bases outside the gene matches. The germline V gene encodes CDR1 SGHTA and CDR2 FQGNSA. The length of the CDR3 is 14 residues. The CDR3 reads CASGRDRGTDTQYF. CDR3 bases: TGTGCCAGCGGACGGGACAGGGGCACAGATACGCAGTATTTT.

The chain is built from TRBV13 and TRBJ2-2, with 7 bases lining up with TRBD2. The CDR3 is made up of 17 amino acids. V trimming: 5 bases; J trimming: 1 base; junction bases outside the gene matches: 10. Per germline, CDR1 PRHDT and CDR2 FYEKMQ (reference sequence). CDR3 protein: CASSGRSLAENTGELFF. In DNA form, the CDR3 reads TGTGCCAGCAGCGGGCGGAGCCTAGCGGAGAACACCGGGGAGCTGTTTTTT.